This note documents a single T cell receptor beta chain sequence. The antigen remains unidentified. This CDR3 is built from 16 residues. V dropped 4 bases and J dropped 3 bases, with 19 bases sitting between them. Germline V gene lookup returns CDR1 SGHDT and CDR2 YYEEEE. TCRdb passed the RT-PCR reads through MiXCR, listing each CDR3 protein once. The sample lists approximately 730,000 distinct CDR3 sequences, approximately 15% occurring once. The data stem from a study of response to subunit inactivated influenza vaccine. Notes on the study in general: Researchers suggested that each seasonal influenza vaccination recruits few new T cells.

This chain connects TRBV5-6 to TRBJ1-1, with TRBD1 as a possible D gene (6 bases). The material sequenced was PBMCs from blood, taken less than 15 days before vaccination. The source of this sequence is a man aged 45 to 65 who received an inactivated influenza vaccine. In DNA, the CDR3 is TGTGCCAGCAGCCCAATTTCTTCCGGGACACACACTGAAGCTTTCTTT. It codes for CASSPISSGTHTEAFF.